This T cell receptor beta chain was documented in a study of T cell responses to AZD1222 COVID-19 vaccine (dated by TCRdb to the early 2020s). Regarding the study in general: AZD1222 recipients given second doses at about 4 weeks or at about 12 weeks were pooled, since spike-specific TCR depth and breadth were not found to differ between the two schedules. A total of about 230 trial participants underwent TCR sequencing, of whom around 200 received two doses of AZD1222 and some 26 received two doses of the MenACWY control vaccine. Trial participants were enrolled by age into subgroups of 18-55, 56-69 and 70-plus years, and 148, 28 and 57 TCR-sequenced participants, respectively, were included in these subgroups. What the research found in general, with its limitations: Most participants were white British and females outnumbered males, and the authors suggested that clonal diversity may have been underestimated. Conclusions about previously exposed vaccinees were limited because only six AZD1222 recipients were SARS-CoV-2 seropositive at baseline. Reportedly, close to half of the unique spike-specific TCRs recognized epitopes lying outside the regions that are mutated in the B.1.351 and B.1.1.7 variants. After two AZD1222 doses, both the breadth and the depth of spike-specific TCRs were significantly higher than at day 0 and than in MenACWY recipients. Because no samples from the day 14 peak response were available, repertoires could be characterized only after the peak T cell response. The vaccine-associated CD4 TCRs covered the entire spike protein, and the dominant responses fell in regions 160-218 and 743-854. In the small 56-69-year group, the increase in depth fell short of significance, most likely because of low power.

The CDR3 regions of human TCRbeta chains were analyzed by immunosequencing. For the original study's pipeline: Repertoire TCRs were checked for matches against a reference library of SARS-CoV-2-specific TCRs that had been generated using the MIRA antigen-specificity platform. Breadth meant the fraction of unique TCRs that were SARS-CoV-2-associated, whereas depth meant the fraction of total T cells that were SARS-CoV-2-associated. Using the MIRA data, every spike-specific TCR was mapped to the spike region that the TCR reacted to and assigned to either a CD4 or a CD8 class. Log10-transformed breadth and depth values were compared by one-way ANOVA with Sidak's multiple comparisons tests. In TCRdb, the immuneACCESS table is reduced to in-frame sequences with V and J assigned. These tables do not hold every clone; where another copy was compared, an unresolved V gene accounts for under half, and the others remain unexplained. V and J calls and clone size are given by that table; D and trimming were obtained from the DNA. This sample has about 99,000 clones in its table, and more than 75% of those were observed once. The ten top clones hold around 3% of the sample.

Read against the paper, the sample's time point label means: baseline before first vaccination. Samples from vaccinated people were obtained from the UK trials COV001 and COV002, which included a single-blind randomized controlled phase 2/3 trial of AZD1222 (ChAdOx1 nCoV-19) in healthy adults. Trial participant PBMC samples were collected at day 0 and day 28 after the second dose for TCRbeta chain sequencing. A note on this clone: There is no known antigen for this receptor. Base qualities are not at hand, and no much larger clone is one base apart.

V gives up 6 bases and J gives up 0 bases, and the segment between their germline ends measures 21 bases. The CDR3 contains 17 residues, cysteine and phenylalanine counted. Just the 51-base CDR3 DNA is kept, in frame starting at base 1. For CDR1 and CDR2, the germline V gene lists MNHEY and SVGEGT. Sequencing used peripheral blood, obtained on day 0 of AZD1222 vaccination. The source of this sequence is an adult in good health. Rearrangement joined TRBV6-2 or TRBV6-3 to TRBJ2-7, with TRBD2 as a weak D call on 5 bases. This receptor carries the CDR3 CASSRPRGQVFSYEQYF. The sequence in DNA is TGTGCCAGCAGCCGACCGAGAGGGCAGGTCTTCTCCTACGAGCAGTACTTC.